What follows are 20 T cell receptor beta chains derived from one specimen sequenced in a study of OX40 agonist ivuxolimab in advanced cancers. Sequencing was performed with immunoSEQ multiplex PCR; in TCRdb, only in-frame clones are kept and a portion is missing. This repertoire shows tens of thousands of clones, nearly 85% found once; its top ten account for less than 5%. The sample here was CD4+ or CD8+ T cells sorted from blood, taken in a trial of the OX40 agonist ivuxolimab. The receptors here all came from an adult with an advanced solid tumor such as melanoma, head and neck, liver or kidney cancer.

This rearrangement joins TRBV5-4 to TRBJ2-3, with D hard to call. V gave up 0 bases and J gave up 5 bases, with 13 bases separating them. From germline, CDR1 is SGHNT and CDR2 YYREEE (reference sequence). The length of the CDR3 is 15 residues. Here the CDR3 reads CASSLDSSPGDTQYF. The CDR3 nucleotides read TGTGCCAGCAGCTTGGATTCCTCCCCGGGAGATACGCAGTATTTT. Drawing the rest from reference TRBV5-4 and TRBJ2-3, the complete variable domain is ETGVTQSPTHLIKTRGQQVTLRCSSQSGHNTVSWYQQALGQGPQFIFQYYREEENGRGNFPPRFSGLQFPNYSSELNVNALELDDSALYLCASSLDSSPGDTQYFGPGTRLTVL.

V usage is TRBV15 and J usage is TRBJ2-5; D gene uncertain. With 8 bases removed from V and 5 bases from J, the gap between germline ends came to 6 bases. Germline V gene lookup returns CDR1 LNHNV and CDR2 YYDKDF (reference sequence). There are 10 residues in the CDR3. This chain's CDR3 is CATGRETQYF. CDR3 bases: TGTGCCACCGGCCGGGAGACCCAGTACTTC.

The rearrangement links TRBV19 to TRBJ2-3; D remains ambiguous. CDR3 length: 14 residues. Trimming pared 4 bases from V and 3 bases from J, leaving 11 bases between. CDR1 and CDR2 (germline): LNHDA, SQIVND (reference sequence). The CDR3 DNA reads TGTGCCAGTAGTAGGGGTCTGTTAACAGATACGCAGTATTTT. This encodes CASSRGLLTDTQYF.

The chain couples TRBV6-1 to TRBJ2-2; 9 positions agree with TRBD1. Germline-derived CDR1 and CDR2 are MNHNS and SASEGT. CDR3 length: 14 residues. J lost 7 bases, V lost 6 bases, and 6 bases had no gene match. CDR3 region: CASRGQGFGGELFF. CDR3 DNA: TGTGCCAGCAGGGGACAGGGTTTTGGCGGGGAGCTGTTTTTT.

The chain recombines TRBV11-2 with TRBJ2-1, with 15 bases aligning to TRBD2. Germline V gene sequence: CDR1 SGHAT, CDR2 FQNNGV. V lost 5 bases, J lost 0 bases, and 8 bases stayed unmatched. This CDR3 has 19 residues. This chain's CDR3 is CASSHWTSGGASSYNEQFF. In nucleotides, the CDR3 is TGTGCCAGCAGCCATTGGACTAGCGGGGGGGCGAGCTCCTACAATGAGCAGTTCTTC.

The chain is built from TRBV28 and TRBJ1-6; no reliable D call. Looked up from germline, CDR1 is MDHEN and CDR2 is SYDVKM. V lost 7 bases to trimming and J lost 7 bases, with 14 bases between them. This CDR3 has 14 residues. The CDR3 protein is CASKVKGPNSPLHF. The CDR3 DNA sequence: TGTGCCAGCAAGGTTAAAGGGCCCAATTCACCCCTCCACTTT.

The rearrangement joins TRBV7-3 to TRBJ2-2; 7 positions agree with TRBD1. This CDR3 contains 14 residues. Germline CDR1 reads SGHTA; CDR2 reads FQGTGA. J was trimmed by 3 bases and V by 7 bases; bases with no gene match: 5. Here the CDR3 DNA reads TGTGCCAGCAAGGAAACAGGGGACACCGGGGAGCTGTTTTTT. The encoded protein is CASKETGDTGELFF. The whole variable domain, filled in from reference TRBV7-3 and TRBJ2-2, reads GAGVSQTPSNKVTEKGKYVELRCDPISGHTALYWYRQSLGQGPEFLIYFQGTGAADDSGLPNDRFFAVRPEGSVSTLKIQRTERGDSAVYLCASKETGDTGELFFGEGSRLTVL.

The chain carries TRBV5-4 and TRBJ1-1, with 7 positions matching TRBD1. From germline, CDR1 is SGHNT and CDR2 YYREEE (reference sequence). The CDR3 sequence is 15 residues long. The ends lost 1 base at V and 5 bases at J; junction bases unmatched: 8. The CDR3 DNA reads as TGTGCCAGCAGCTTGCGGCAGGGGGGAGATACTGAAGCTTTCTTT. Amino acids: CASSLRQGGDTEAFF.

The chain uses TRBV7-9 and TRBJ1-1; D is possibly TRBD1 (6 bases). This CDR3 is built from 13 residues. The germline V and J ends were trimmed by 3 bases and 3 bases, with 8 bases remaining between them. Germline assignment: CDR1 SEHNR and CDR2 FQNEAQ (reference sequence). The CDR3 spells CASSFSGDTEAFF. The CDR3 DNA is TGTGCCAGCAGCTTCTCAGGGGACACTGAAGCTTTCTTT.

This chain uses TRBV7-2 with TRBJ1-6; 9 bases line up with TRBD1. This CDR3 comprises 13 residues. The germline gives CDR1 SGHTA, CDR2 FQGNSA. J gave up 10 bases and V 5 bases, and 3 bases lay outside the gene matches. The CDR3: CASSRDRDSPLHF. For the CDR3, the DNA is TGTGCCAGCAGCCGGGACAGGGACTCACCCCTCCACTTT.

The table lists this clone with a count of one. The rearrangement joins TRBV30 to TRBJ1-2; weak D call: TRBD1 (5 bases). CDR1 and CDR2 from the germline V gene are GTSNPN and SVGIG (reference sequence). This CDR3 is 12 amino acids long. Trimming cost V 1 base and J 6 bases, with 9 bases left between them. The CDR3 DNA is TGTGCCTGGAGTGAGACGGGACATGGCTACACCTTC. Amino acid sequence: CAWSETGHGYTF.

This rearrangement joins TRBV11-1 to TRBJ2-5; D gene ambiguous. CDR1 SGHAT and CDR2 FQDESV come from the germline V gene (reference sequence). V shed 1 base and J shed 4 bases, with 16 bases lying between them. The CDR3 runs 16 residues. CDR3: CASSLGAPWRGETQYF. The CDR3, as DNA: TGTGCCAGCAGCTTAGGGGCTCCGTGGCGAGGAGAGACCCAGTACTTC.

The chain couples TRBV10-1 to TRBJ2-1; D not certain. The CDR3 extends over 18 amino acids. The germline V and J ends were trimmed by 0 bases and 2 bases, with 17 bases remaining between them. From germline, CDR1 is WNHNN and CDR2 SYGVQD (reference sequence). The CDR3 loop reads CASSESRSCLKTYNEQFF. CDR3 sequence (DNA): TGCGCCAGCAGTGAGTCTCGAAGTTGCTTAAAAACCTACAATGAGCAGTTCTTC.

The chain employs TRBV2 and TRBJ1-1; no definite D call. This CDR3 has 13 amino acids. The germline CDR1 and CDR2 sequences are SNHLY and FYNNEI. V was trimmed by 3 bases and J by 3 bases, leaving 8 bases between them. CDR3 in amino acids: CASSEGGHTEAFF. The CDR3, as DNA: TGTGCCAGCAGTGAGGGAGGGCACACTGAAGCTTTCTTT.

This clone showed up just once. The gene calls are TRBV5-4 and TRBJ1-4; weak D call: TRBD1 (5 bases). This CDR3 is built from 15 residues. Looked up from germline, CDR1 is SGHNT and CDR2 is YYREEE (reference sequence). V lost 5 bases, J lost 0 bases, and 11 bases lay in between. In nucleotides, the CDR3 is TGTGCCAGCAGGGCGGGGCTTGCAACTAATGAAAAACTGTTTTTT. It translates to CASRAGLATNEKLFF.

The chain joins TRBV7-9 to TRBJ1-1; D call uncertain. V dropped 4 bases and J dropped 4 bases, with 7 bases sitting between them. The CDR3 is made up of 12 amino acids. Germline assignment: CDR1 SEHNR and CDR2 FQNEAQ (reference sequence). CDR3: CASSSYGTEAFF. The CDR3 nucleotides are TGTGCCAGCAGCTCTTACGGCACTGAAGCTTTCTTT.

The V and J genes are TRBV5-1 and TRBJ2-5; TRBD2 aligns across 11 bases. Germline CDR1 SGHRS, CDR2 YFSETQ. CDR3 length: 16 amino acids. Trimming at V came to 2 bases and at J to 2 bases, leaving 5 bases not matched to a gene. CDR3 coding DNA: TGCGCCAGCAGCTTTCCTAGCGGGGGGCGTCAAGAGACCCAGTACTTC. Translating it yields CASSFPSGGRQETQYF.

CDR3 nucleotide sequence: TGCGCCAGCAGCTTACAGGGGAATAGCAATCAGCCCCAGCATTTT. This codes for CASSLQGNSNQPQHF. The rearrangement joins TRBV5-1 to TRBJ1-5; TRBD1 matches 7 bases. V lost 2 bases to trimming and J lost 0 bases; unmatched junction nucleotides: 2. Germline V gene sequence: CDR1 SGHRS, CDR2 YFSETQ. CDR3 size: 15 residues.

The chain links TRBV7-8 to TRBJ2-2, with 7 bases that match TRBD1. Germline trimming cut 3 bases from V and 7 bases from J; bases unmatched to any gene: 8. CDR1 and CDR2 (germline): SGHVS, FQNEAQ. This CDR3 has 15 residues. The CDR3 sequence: CASSFEPTGDGELFF. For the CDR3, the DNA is TGTGCCAGCAGCTTCGAGCCAACAGGGGACGGGGAGCTGTTTTTT.

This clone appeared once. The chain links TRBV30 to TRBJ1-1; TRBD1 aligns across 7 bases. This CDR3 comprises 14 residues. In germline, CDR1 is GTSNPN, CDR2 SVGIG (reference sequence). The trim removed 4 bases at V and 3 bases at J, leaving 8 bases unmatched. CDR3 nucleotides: TGTGCCTGGATAAGGGCCAGGGGGGACACTGAAGCTTTCTTT. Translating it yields CAWIRARGDTEAFF.